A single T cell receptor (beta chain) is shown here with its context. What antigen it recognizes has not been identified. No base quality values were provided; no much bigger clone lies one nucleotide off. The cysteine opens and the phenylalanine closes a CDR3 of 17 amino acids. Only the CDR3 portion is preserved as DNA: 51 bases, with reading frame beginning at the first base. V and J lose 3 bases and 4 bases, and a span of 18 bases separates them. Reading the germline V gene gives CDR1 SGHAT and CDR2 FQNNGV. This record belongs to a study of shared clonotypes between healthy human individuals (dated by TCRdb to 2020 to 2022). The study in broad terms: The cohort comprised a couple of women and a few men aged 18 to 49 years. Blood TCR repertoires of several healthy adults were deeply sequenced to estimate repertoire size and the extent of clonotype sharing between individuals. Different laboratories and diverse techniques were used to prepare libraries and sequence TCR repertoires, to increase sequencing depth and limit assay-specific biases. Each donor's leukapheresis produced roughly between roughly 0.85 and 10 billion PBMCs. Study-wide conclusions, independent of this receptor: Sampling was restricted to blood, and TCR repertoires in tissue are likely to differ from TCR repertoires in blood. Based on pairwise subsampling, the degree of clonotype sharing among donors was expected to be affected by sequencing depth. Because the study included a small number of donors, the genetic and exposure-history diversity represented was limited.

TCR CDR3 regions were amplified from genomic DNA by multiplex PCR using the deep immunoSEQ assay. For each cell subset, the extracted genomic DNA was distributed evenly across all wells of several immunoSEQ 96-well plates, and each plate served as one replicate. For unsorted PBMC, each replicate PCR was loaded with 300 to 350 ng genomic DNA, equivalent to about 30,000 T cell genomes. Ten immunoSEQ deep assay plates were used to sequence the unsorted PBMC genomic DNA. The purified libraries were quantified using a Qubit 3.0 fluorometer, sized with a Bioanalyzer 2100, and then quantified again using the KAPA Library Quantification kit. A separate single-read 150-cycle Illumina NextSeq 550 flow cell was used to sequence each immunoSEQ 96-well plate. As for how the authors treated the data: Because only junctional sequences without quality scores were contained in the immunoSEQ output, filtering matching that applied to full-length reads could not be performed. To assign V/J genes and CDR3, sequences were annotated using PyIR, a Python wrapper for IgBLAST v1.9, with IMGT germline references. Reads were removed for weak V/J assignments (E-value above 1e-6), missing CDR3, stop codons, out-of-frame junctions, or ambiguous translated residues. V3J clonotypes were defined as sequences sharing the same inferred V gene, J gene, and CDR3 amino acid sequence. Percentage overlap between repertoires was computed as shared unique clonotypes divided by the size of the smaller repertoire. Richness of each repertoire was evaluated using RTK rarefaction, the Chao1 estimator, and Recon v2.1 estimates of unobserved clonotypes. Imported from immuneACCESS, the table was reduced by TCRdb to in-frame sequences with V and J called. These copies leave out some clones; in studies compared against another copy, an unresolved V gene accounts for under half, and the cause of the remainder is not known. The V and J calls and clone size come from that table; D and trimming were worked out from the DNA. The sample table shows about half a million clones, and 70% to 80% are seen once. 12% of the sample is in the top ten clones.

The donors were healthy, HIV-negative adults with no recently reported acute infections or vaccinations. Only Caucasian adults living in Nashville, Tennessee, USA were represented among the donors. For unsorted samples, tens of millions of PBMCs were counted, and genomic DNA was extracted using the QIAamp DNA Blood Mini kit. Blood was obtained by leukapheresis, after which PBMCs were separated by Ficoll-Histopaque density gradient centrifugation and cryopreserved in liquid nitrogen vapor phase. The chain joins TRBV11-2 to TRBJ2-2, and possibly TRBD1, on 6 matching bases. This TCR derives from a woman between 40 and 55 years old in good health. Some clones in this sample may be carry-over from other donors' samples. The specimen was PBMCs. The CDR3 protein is CASSFDPSRGRTGELFF. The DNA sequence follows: TGTGCCAGCAGCTTTGACCCTAGCAGGGGTCGCACCGGGGAGCTGTTTTTT.